This is a list of T cell receptor beta chains from one sample in a study of technical replicates of blood from a few donors. Libraries were prepared by immunoSEQ multiplex PCR; TCRdb keeps only in-frame clonotypes and omits some of them. The sample includes some 60,000 clones, about 90% of them seen just once. Sequences were obtained from PBMCs. These receptors were collected from a human donor in good health. Some clones in this sample may be carry-over from other donors' samples. Both conserved end residues are trimmed from each CDR3.

len: 13; v_gene: TRBV7-2; j_gene: TRBJ2-1; CDR3aa: ASSLLAGAYNEQF
len: 13; v_gene: TRBV6-5; j_gene: TRBJ1-5; CDR3aa: ASRQGRGGNQPQH
len: 13; v_gene: TRBV7-2; j_gene: TRBJ2-3; CDR3aa: ASSDSGASTDTQY
len: 14; v_gene: TRBV10-2; j_gene: TRBJ2-1; CDR3aa: ASSESGLAVYNEQF
len: 16; v_gene: TRBV28; j_gene: TRBJ1-5; CDR3aa: ASRLGVVRGLDNQPQH
len: 15; v_gene: TRBV18; j_gene: TRBJ2-3; CDR3aa: ASSPQGSGGSTDTQY
len: 11; v_gene: TRBV29-1; j_gene: TRBJ1-5; CDR3aa: SVEIGGDEPQH
len: 14; v_gene: TRBV7-8; j_gene: TRBJ1-5; CDR3aa: ASSHEQGSSNQPQH
len: 13; v_gene: TRBV19; j_gene: TRBJ1-2; CDR3aa: ASSISGDRVYGYT
len: 18; v_gene: TRBV4-3; j_gene: TRBJ2-1; CDR3aa: ASSQEGTSSDLYEYNEQF
len: 13; v_gene: TRBV7-2; j_gene: TRBJ2-7; CDR3aa: ASSTTSGIAYEQY
len: 12; v_gene: TRBV18; j_gene: TRBJ2-7; CDR3aa: ASSQTGAPYEQY
len: 13; v_gene: TRBV7-7; j_gene: TRBJ2-7; CDR3aa: ASSQGQGASYEQY
len: 11; v_gene: TRBV5-6; j_gene: TRBJ1-2; CDR3aa: ASSFLGGVGYT
len: 10; v_gene: TRBV10-3; j_gene: TRBJ2-7; CDR3aa: AISENRGEQY
len: 11; v_gene: TRBV27; j_gene: TRBJ2-7; CDR3aa: ASSLQESYEQY
len: 12; v_gene: TRBV6-5; j_gene: TRBJ1-2; CDR3aa: ASRMTGVNYGYT
len: 13; v_gene: TRBV4-3; j_gene: TRBJ1-6; CDR3aa: ASSQGGRGWAPLH
len: 13; v_gene: TRBV7-9; j_gene: TRBJ2-1; CDR3aa: ASSPRPRGMDEQF
len: 16; v_gene: TRBV15; j_gene: TRBJ2-1; CDR3aa: ATSRDEGAGGPHNEQF
len: 11; v_gene: TRBV19; j_gene: TRBJ1-1; CDR3aa: ASSSRGYTEAF
len: 15; v_gene: TRBV10-3; j_gene: TRBJ1-5; CDR3aa: AISEAPGGRSNQPQH
len: 11; v_gene: TRBV2; j_gene: TRBJ1-6; CDR3aa: ASRVGANSPLH
len: 13; v_gene: TRBV6-6; j_gene: TRBJ1-1; CDR3aa: ASSFLQGGRTEAF
len: 14; v_gene: TRBV13; j_gene: TRBJ1-3; CDR3aa: ASRDTYRGRGNTIY
len: 9; v_gene: TRBV5-4; j_gene: TRBJ2-1; CDR3aa: ASSFNGEQF
len: 12; v_gene: TRBV7-2; j_gene: TRBJ1-2; CDR3aa: ASTSRGGPYGYT